This entry lists 27 T cell receptor beta chains sequenced from one sample in a study of T-cell memory formation after mild COVID-19. A single record per CDR3 protein comes from TCRdb applying MiXCR to the 5' RACE reads. This table holds fewer than 250,000 distinct CDR3 sequences, roughly 30% found once. The sequenced material came from PBMCs or a T cell subset sorted from them (not recorded which). These receptors came from an adult woman who had mild COVID-19 (a few samples of this study predate the infection). Cell type and time point are not known.

Only one count was recorded for this clonotype. CDR3 amino acids: CAWSASGTSGYEQYF. The CDR3 nucleotides read TGTGCCTGGAGTGCCTCCGGGACTAGCGGCTACGAGCAGTACTTC. This rearrangement joins TRBV30 to TRBJ2-7; 11 bases match TRBD2. The length of the CDR3 is 15 residues. V lost 1 base and J lost 3; bases outside the gene matches: 5. The germline V gene encodes CDR1 GTSNPN and CDR2 SVGIG (reference sequence).

This clonotype was recorded at least ten times. The rearrangement joins TRBV5-4 to TRBJ2-1, with D perhaps TRBD2 (5 bases). Per germline, CDR1 SGHNT and CDR2 YYREEE (reference sequence). V was cut by 0 bases and J by 14 bases, with 15 bases left in between. CDR3 length: 13 amino acids. CDR3 sequence: CASSLDRGSGEFF. CDR3 coding DNA: TGTGCCAGCAGCTTGGACCGAGGTTCCGGGGAGTTCTTC.

This clonotype appeared a few times. The CDR3: CASTPTQITLSEAFF. The CDR3, as DNA: TGTGCCAGCACCCCCACTCAGATCACTCTCTCTGAAGCTTTCTTT. This chain connects TRBV7-9 to TRBJ1-1; no definite D call. The ends were cut back, 7 bases at V and 6 bases at J, with 21 bases in the middle. Germline assignment: CDR1 SEHNR and CDR2 FQNEAQ (reference sequence). This CDR3 is 15 amino acids long.

The chain couples TRBV7-2 to TRBJ2-7; TRBD1 aligns across 7 bases. Germline CDR1 SGHTA, CDR2 FQGNSA. The CDR3 is 14 amino acids. After removal of 4 bases from V and 7 bases from J, the junction contained 10 bases not matched to a gene. CDR3 sequence: CASSYRDSMGEQYF. In nucleotides, the CDR3 is TGTGCCAGCAGCTACCGGGACAGCATGGGAGAGCAGTACTTC.

The chain links TRBV5-6 to TRBJ2-1, with D maybe TRBD2 (5 bases). V was pared by 4 bases and J by 4 bases, with 15 bases between. CDR3 size: 15 residues. Germline V gene data show CDR1 as SGHDT and CDR2 as YYEEEE. This CDR3 is CASSIREPTYNEQFF. The CDR3, as DNA: TGTGCCAGCAGCATCCGGGAACCGACTTACAATGAGCAGTTCTTC.

The chain combines TRBV12-3 or TRBV12-4 with TRBJ1-1, with TRBD1 identical over 7 bases. The CDR3 sequence is 15 residues long. Losses at the gene ends were 2 bases for V and 5 bases for J; bases not matched to a gene: 8. The CDR3 loop reads CASSLPRQGRTEAFF. As DNA, the CDR3 is TGTGCCAGCAGTTTACCAAGACAGGGTCGGACTGAAGCTTTCTTT.

Only one count was recorded for this clonotype. V usage is TRBV7-9 and J usage is TRBJ2-5, with D hard to call. Germline CDR1 reads SEHNR; CDR2 reads FQNEAQ (reference sequence). The CDR3 consists of 14 residues. V gave up 1 base and J gave up 1 base, with 7 bases separating them. The CDR3 nucleotides are TGTGCCAGCAGCTTAGATGCTGTCCAAGAGACCCAGTACTTC. Protein: CASSLDAVQETQYF.

The J gene is TRBJ2-3, the V gene TRBV14; the match to TRBD2 covers 7 bases. Germline V gene sequence: CDR1 SGHDN, CDR2 FVKESK. V lost 4 bases to trimming and J lost 0 bases; unmatched junction nucleotides: 7. This CDR3 has 16 residues. The CDR3 nucleotides are TGTGCCAGCAGCCCGGTAGCGGGCACTAGCACAGATACGCAGTATTTT. It specifies CASSPVAGTSTDTQYF.

The chain combines TRBV20-1 with TRBJ2-3; no firm D call. Trimming stripped 3 bases from V and 1 base from J, with 8 bases between. Germline V gene lookup returns CDR1 DFQATT and CDR2 SNEGSKA (reference sequence). This CDR3 comprises 13 residues. CDR3 region: CSASEVRTDTQYF. In DNA form, the CDR3 reads TGCAGTGCTAGCGAAGTACGCACAGATACGCAGTATTTT.

The genes are TRBV12-3 or TRBV12-4 and TRBJ2-2; the match to TRBD1 covers 8 bases. The length of the CDR3 is 15 residues. The junction had 4 bases not matched to a gene; V was cut back by 6 bases and J by 1 base. DNA for the CDR3: TGTGCCAGCAGGTTCGGACAGGGGAACACCGGGGAGCTGTTTTTT. Amino acids: CASRFGQGNTGELFF.

In its sample, this clonotype was seen a few times. The chain joins TRBV2 to TRBJ2-3; D might be TRBD2 (7 bases). The V gene lost 0 bases and the J gene lost 3 bases, with 13 bases spanning the gap. The length of the CDR3 is 16 residues. The germline V gene has CDR1 SNHLY and CDR2 FYNNEI. The CDR3 spells CASSEARGARTDTQYF. The CDR3 DNA follows: TGTGCCAGCAGTGAAGCCCGGGGGGCCCGAACAGATACGCAGTATTTT.

The chain links TRBV24-1 to TRBJ2-3; TRBD2 is a possible D gene (6 bases). The germline V gene has CDR1 KGHDR and CDR2 SFDVKD. Trimming took off 9 bases at V and 4 bases at J, with 10 bases between the two ends. There are 12 residues in the CDR3. The chain's CDR3 is CATSLASDTQYF. The CDR3 DNA sequence: TGTGCCACCTCCCTAGCGTCAGATACGCAGTATTTT.

The V call is TRBV19, the J call TRBJ1-5; weak D call: TRBD1 (5 bases). Germline CDR1 is LNHDA and CDR2 is SQIVND (reference sequence). Trimming took off 4 bases at V and 3 bases at J, with 13 bases between the two ends. The CDR3 runs 15 residues. CDR3 nucleotides: TGTGCCAGTAGTAGCCTGGAAGGGGACAATCAGCCCCAGCATTTT. Encoded protein: CASSSLEGDNQPQHF.

V usage is TRBV4-1 and J usage is TRBJ2-3; perhaps TRBD1 as D (7 bases). The CDR3 consists of 18 residues. Trimming took off 4 bases at V and 1 base at J, with 21 bases between the two ends. Germline assignment: CDR1 MGHRA and CDR2 YSYEKL. The CDR3 DNA reads TGCGCCAGCAGCCTTATGACAGGGCGGGATCTTGGCACAGATACGCAGTATTTT. Protein: CASSLMTGRDLGTDTQYF.

The chain combines TRBV5-1 with TRBJ1-1; D ambiguous. CDR3 length: 15 residues. CDR1 and CDR2 from the germline V gene are SGHRS and YFSETQ. Trimming shortened V by 4 bases and J by 1 base, and 14 bases separated the two germline ends. The chain's CDR3 is CASSPALGSNTEAFF. The CDR3 region has the DNA TGCGCCAGCAGCCCAGCTTTGGGGTCGAACACTGAAGCTTTCTTT.

This clonotype was found a few times. This chain uses TRBV12-3 or TRBV12-4 with TRBJ2-3; 7 nucleotides agree with TRBD1. V was pared by 6 bases and J by 0 bases, with 12 bases of the junction left unmatched. This CDR3 has 17 residues. The DNA for the CDR3 is TGTGCCAGCAGGGGGACAGTCGACTCCACTAGCACAGATACGCAGTATTTT. It translates to CASRGTVDSTSTDTQYF.

The V call is TRBV4-1, the J call TRBJ2-2; D gene ambiguous. V was trimmed by 4 bases and J by 6 bases, leaving 9 bases between them. The CDR3 loop spans 13 amino acids. The germline CDR1 and CDR2 sequences are MGHRA and YSYEKL. CDR3 sequence reads: CASSPGIPGELFF. DNA of the CDR3: TGCGCCAGCAGCCCCGGAATACCCGGGGAGCTGTTTTTT.

The sample holds a few counts of this clonotype. V gene TRBV24-1 combines with J gene TRBJ2-1; TRBD1 or TRBD2 may be the D gene (6 bases each). The germline CDR1 and CDR2 sequences are KGHDR and SFDVKD. Deletions cut 4 bases from V and 5 bases from J, with 11 bases between. The CDR3 is 14 amino acids. The CDR3 region has the DNA TGTGCCACCAGTGAGGGGGCGGGAAACAATGAGCAGTTCTTC. Amino acids: CATSEGAGNNEQFF.

This clonotype turned up a few times. The chain is built from TRBV12-3 or TRBV12-4 and TRBJ2-3; D not certain. V lost 6 bases and J lost 1, with 8 bases in between. The CDR3 sequence is 13 residues long. The CDR3 DNA reads TGTGCCAGCAGGTACCTTGGCACAGATACGCAGTATTTT. Translation gives CASRYLGTDTQYF.

This CDR3 reads CASSQDRGRRSTEAFF. CDR3 sequence (DNA): TGTGCCAGCAGCCAAGATCGAGGGAGACGGAGCACTGAAGCTTTCTTT. The rearrangement joins TRBV3-1 to TRBJ1-1; D gene ambiguous. CDR3 size: 16 residues. Germline V gene lookup returns CDR1 LGHDT and CDR2 YNNKEL (reference sequence). V dropped 0 bases and J dropped 4 bases, with 15 bases sitting between them.

V and J are TRBV25-1 and TRBJ2-7; D not resolved. The CDR3 is made up of 13 amino acids. Trimming removed 3 bases at V and 3 bases at J, with 9 bases between. Germline assignment: CDR1 MGHDK and CDR2 SYGVNS. The CDR3 sequence is CASSDPSYYEQYF. CDR3 coding DNA: TGTGCCAGCAGTGACCCATCTTACTACGAGCAGTACTTC.

The chain combines TRBV5-4 with TRBJ1-6; possible D gene TRBD1, 5 bases. Germline V gene sequence: CDR1 SGHNT, CDR2 YYREEE (reference sequence). Trimming cost V 4 bases and J 4 bases, with 12 bases left between them. There are 15 residues in the CDR3. CDR3: CASSPWGRYNSPLHF. CDR3 nucleotide sequence: TGTGCCAGCAGCCCCTGGGGGAGGTATAATTCACCCCTCCACTTT.

Only a few counts were recorded for this clonotype. CDR3 protein: CASSPGQDRTGELFF. CDR3 bases: TGCGCCAGCAGTCCTGGACAGGACCGCACCGGGGAGCTGTTTTTT. V and J are TRBV4-3 and TRBJ2-2; 7 positions agree with TRBD1. Per germline, CDR1 LGHNA and CDR2 YSLEER. The CDR3 contains 15 residues. After removal of 6 bases from V and 4 bases from J, the junction contained 8 bases not matched to a gene.

This clonotype was counted between two and nine times. The V and J genes are TRBV3-1 and TRBJ2-1; D not resolved. V was trimmed by 3 bases and J by 9 bases, leaving 6 bases between them. The CDR3 covers 11 residues. CDR1 LGHDT and CDR2 YNNKEL come from the germline V gene (reference sequence). The CDR3 DNA follows: TGTGCCAGCAGCCACCTAAGTGAGCAGTTCTTC. The encoded protein is CASSHLSEQFF.

Only a few counts were recorded for this clonotype. The J gene is TRBJ1-1, the V gene TRBV6-5; tentative D call: TRBD1 (5 bases). V lost 6 bases and J 5 bases, leaving 16 bases between the germline ends. Germline CDR1 and CDR2: MNHEY and SVGAGI. The CDR3 sequence is 14 residues long. CDR3 amino acids: CASREPVRGTEAFF. For the CDR3, the DNA is TGTGCCAGCAGAGAACCGGTACGGGGGACTGAAGCTTTCTTT.

This clonotype came up a few times. The chain combines TRBV12-3 or TRBV12-4 with TRBJ2-2; TRBD1 agrees at 8 bases. V shed 3 bases and J 6 bases; nucleotides not matched to a gene: 9. The CDR3 runs 16 residues. In nucleotides, the CDR3 is TGTGCCAGCAGTTTTGGTCTCAGGGGGCAAGCCGGGGAGCTGTTTTTT. Encoded protein: CASSFGLRGQAGELFF.

This clonotype has a handful of counts. V gene TRBV9 combines with J gene TRBJ1-3, with 7 nucleotides matching TRBD1. The germline CDR1 and CDR2 sequences are SGDLS and YYNGEE. This CDR3 has 15 residues. With 6 bases clipped from V and 2 bases from J, the junction kept 8 bases outside the gene matches. The CDR3, as DNA: TGTGCCAGCACCGACACAGGGGCCACTGGAAACACCATATATTTT. Translation: CASTDTGATGNTIYF.